These T cell receptor beta chains were read from a single sample in a study of T cells in Graves' hyperthyroidism and ophthalmopathy. TCRdb redid the calling of the multiplex PCR reads with MiXCR, one entry per CDR3 protein. The repertoire has around 350,000 distinct CDR3 sequences, approximately 13% of them found once; the top ten carry 9.2%. The material sequenced was blood. The source is a woman under 30 with Graves' hyperthyroidism. Each CDR3 is given with its conserved first and last residue.

V gene	J gene	CDR3 protein
TRBV12-3/TRBV12-4	TRBJ2-1	CASSFNGGFNEQFF
TRBV28	TRBJ2-1	CASSKEIRFSYNEQFF
TRBV4-1	TRBJ2-2	CASSSRESGGELFF
TRBV18	TRBJ2-2	CASSPSQTNTGELFF
TRBV9	TRBJ2-7	CASSSTGTNYEQYF
TRBV6-2/TRBV6-3	TRBJ1-1	CASSGRYQEAFF
TRBV9	TRBJ2-3	CASSSQARQGRTDTQYF
TRBV5-1	TRBJ1-1	CASSLPGPANTEAFF
TRBV19	TRBJ2-3	CASSLRRAGDTQYF
TRBV11-1	TRBJ1-6	CASSAPGPLHF
TRBV15	TRBJ2-5	CATSYGIQETQYF